The clone carrying this T cell receptor (beta chain) has just one count. The same CDR3 also results from other DNA sequences found in this sample. The data originate from a study of T cell responses to AZD1222 COVID-19 vaccine. Sequencing was performed with immunoSEQ multiplex PCR; in TCRdb, only in-frame clones are kept and a portion is missing. The top ten hold 6% to 9% of the sample, which has some 120,000 clones, 90% seen once. Trimming took off 3 bases at V and 6 bases at J, with 6 bases between the two ends. The germline V gene has CDR1 MDHEN and CDR2 SYDVKM. This CDR3 region has 12 residues. This TCR derives from an adult in good health. The V and J genes are TRBV28 and TRBJ2-1; D is ambiguous. The sample consisted of peripheral blood, taken on day 0 of AZD1222 vaccination. The CDR3 DNA sequence: TGTGCCAGCAGTTTGAGTGGCAATGAGCAGTTCTTC. Translating it yields CASSLSGNEQFF.